The clone carrying this TCR beta chain has only one observation. The data are from a study of blood T cell repertoires in COVID-19. About the study: COVID-19 samples, acute and convalescent, were from the United States, Italy and Spain. Sources were T cells, B-cell-depleted T cells, or PBMCs; the material itself was cDNA or gDNA.

Per the authors' pipeline: Counts of nucleated cells, estimated from reference gene primer amplification, were obtained. Repertoires were generated with immunoSEQ multiplex PCR, while TCRdb's copy carries only in-frame clones and drops some. For V, J and clone size, that table is used; D and trimming come from the DNA. The sample has over 250,000 clones, 88% seen once; the top ten hold around 0.99%. CDR1 is KGHSH and CDR2 is LQKENI in the germline V gene. The CDR3 has 15 amino acids. Trimming shortened V by 0 bases and J by 5 bases, and 11 bases separated the two germline ends. The source material was peripheral blood. The V gene is TRBV18, the J gene TRBJ2-1; weak D call: TRBD2 (6 bases). This TCR was recovered from a woman aged 40-49 years who had recovered from COVID-19. CDR3 coding DNA: TGTGCCAGCTCACCACCCGTCGGGAGAAACAATGAGCAGTTCTTC. This codes for CASSPPVGRNNEQFF.